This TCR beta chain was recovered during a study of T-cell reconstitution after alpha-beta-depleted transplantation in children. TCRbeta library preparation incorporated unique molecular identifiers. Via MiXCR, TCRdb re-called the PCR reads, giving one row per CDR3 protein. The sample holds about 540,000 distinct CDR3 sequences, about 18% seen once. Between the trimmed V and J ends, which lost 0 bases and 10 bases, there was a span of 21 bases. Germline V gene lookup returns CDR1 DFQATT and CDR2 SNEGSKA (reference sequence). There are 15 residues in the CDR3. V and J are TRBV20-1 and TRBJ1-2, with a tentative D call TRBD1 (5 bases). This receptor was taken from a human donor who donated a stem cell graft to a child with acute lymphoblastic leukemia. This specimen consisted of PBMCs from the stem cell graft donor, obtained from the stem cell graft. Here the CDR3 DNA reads TGCAGTGCTAGAGATCGGGGCAGACCGATACCCCACTACACCTTC. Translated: CSARDRGRPIPHYTF.